This TCR beta chain was captured in a study of T cell responses to AZD1222 COVID-19 vaccine. Whole-study findings and limits: Unmutated regions of variants are reportedly targeted by nearly half of spike-specific TCRs. Donors skewed white British and female; clonal diversity was possibly underestimated. Spike-wide vaccine-associated CD4 TCRs dominated at 160-218 and 743-854. Spike-specific TCR breadth and depth grew following two AZD1222 doses.

Regarding this clone: Antigen unknown.

Clones were read by immunoSEQ multiplex PCR, and TCRdb kept only the in-frame ones, dropping some. Here the sample spans about 97,000 clones, roughly 88% being singletons. Sequencing used peripheral blood, obtained on day 0 of AZD1222 vaccination. This TCR derives from an adult in good health.

The CDR3 nucleotides are TGTGCCACCAGCAGACCCTCCCCCCCCTTGACGCAGTATTTT. Its translation: CATSRPSPPLTQYF. The rearrangement uses TRBV15 and TRBJ2-3; unclear D gene. With 2 bases removed from V and 9 bases from J, the gap between germline ends came to 15 bases. The CDR3 is 14 amino acids. CDR1 LNHNV and CDR2 YYDKDF come from the germline V gene (reference sequence).